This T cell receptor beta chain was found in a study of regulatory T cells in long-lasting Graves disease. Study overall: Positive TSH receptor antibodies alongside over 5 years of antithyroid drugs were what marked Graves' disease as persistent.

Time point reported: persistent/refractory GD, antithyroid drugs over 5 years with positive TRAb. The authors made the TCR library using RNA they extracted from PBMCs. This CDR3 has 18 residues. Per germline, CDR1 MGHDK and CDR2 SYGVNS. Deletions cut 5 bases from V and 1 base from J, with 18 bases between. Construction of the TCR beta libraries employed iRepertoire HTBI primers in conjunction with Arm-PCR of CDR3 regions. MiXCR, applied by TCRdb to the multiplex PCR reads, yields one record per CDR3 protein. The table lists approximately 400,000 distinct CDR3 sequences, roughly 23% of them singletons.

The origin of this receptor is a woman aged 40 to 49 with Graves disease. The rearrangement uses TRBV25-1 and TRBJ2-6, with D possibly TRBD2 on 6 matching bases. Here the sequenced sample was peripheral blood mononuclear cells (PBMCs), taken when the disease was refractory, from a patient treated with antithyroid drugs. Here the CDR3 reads CASSNRGDAGSGANVLTF. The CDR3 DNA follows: TGTGCCAGCAGTAACCGAGGGGACGCGGGATCTGGGGCCAACGTCCTGACTTTC.